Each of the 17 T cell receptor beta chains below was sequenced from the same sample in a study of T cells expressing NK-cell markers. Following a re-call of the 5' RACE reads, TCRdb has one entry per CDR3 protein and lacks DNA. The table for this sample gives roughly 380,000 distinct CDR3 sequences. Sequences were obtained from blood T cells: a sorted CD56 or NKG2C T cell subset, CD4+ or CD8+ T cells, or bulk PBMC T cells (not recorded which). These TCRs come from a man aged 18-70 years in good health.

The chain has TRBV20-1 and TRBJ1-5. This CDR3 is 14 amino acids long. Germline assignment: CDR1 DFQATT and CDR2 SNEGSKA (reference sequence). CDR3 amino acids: CSARRRDSNQPQHF.

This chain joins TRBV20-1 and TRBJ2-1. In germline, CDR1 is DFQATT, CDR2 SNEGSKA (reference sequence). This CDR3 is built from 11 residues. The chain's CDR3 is CSASGLDEQFF.

CDR3 sequence: CASSPWTAYGYTF. The chain uses TRBV6-2 or TRBV6-3 and TRBJ1-2; lacking DNA, the TRBD1 call made by TCRdb goes unchecked. The CDR3 consists of 13 residues. CDR1 and CDR2 from the germline V gene are MNHEY and SVGEGT.

CDR3 sequence reads: CASRPTTGANYGYTF. The J gene is TRBJ1-2, the V gene TRBV6-4; no DNA is available, so the TRBD1 call from TCRdb remains unchecked. The germline gives CDR1 MRHNA, CDR2 SNTAGT. The length of the CDR3 is 15 residues.

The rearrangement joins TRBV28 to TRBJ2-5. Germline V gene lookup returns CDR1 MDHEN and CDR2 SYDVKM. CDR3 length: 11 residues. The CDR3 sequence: CASCVGETQYF.

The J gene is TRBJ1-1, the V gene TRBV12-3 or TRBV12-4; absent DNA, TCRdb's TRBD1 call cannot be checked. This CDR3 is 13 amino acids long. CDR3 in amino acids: CASPGLGSTEAFF.

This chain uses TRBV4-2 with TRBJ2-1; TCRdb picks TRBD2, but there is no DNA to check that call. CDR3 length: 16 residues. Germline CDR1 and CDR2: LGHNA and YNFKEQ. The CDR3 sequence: CASSQARTSAYNEQFF.

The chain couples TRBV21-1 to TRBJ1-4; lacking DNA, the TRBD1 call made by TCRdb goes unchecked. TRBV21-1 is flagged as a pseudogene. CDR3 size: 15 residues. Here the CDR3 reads CASSIRQAGGKNCFF.

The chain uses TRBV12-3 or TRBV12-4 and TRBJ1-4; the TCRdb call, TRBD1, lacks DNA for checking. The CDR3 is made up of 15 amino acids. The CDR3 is CASSYGDRRNEKLFF.

This CDR3 is CASNLVNTGELFF. The genes are TRBV5-5 and TRBJ2-2. Germline loops: CDR1 SGHKS, CDR2 YYEKEE (reference sequence). The CDR3 runs 13 residues. The full variable domain, in which reference TRBV5-5 and TRBJ2-2 provide the parts outside the CDR3, is DAGVTQSPTHLIKTRGQQVTLRCSPISGHKSVSWYQQVLGQGPQFIFQYYEKEERGRGNFPDRFSARQFPNYSSELNVNALLLGDSALYLCASNLVNTGELFFGEGSRLTVL.

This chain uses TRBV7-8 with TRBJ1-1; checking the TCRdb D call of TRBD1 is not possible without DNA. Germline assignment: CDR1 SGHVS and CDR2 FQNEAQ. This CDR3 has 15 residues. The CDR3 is CASSLVVQGLTEAFF. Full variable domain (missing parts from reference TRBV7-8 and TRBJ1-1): GAGVSQSPRYKVAKRGQDVALRCDPISGHVSLFWYQQALGQGPEFLTYFQNEAQLDKSGLPSDRFFAERPEGSVSTLKIQRTQQEDSAVYLCASSLVVQGLTEAFFGQGTRLTVV.

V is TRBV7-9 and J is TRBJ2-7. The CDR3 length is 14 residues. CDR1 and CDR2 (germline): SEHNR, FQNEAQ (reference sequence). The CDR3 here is CASSRTGDSYEQYF.

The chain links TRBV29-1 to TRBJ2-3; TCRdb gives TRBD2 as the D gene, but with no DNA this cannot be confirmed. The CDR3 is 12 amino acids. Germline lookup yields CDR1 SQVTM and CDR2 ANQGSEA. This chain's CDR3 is CSVARGGNAQYF.

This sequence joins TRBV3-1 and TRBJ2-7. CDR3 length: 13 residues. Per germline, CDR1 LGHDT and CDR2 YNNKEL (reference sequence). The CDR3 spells CASSQGYHYEQYF.

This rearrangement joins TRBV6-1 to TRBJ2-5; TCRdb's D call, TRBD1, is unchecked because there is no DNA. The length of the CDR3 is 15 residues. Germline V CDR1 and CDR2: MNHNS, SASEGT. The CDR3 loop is CASRAPGQHQETQYF.

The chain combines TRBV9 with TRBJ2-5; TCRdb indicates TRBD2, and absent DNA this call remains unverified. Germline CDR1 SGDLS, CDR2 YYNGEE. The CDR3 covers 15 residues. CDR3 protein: CASSSIAGGQETQYF.

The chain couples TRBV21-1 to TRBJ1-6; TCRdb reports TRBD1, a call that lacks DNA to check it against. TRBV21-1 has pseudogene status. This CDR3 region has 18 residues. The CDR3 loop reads CASSKVGGKPDRCSPLHF.